These 20 T cell receptor beta chains share one sample of origin, sequenced in a study of CD8 T cells in ankylosing spondylitis. Study findings and constraints: It appeared that ankylosing spondylitis blood was characterized by a TCR beta motif of several highly homologous variants.

Their antigens are not known. One entry per CDR3 protein, called by TCRdb with MiXCR from the 5' RACE reads. Of approximately 220,000 distinct CDR3 sequences detected, about 17% appear once; the ten largest clones hold about 42%. What was sequenced was blood, either unsorted or a sorted T cell fraction (not recorded which). The source is a male donor with ankylosing spondylitis.

The V gene is TRBV5-5, the J gene TRBJ2-7, with 11 bases matching TRBD2. The CDR3 sequence is 16 residues long. Germline trimming cut 3 bases from V and 3 bases from J; bases unmatched to any gene: 8. The V gene's germline CDR1 is SGHKS and CDR2 YYEKEE (reference sequence). The CDR3 sequence: CASSWGGLADLYEQYF. In DNA, the CDR3 is TGTGCCAGCAGCTGGGGGGGACTAGCGGACCTCTACGAGCAGTACTTC.

This clonotype has only a few counts. The chain has TRBV10-2 and TRBJ2-7; 8 nucleotides line up with TRBD2. V shed 7 bases, J shed 0 bases, and the junction held 8 bases outside the gene matches. CDR3 size: 15 residues. Germline CDR1 and CDR2: WSHSY and SAAADI. The CDR3 coding sequence is TGCGCCAGCATAGAGCGGGGGAGCAGCTCCTACGAGCAGTACTTC. It is translated as CASIERGSSSYEQYF.

This clonotype was detected a few times. V is TRBV7-3 and J is TRBJ2-2; TRBD1 is a possible D gene (8 bases). The CDR3 has 14 residues. V lost 7 bases to trimming and J lost 10 bases, with 19 bases between them. Germline values: CDR1 SGHTA, CDR2 FQGTGA. The CDR3 DNA follows: TGTGCCAGCAACACAGGGGGGGCCTTTGAGGAGCTGTTTTTT. Translated, it gives CASNTGGAFEELFF.

This clonotype came up a few times. This sequence joins TRBV20-1 and TRBJ2-7; 7 bases map to TRBD2. V was pared by 0 bases and J by 5 bases, with 10 bases of the junction left unmatched. The CDR3 has 15 residues. CDR1 and CDR2 from the germline V gene are DFQATT and SNEGSKA (reference sequence). Written as DNA, the CDR3 is TGCAGTGCTAGAGATCTGGTCGGGAGGCTCAACGAGCAGTACTTC. It translates to CSARDLVGRLNEQYF.

The rearrangement uses TRBV9 and TRBJ2-3; D uncertain. V gave up 3 bases and J gave up 4 bases, with 24 bases separating them. Looked up from germline, CDR1 is SGDLS and CDR2 is YYNGEE. This CDR3 contains 18 residues. CDR3 nucleotide sequence: TGTGCCAGCAGCGCCCCATCCGACTCCCCAATCGCTCCAGATACGCAGTATTTT. It specifies CASSAPSDSPIAPDTQYF.

CDR3 DNA sequence: TGTGCCAGCAGCCCCGGGACTAGCGTTGACAATGAGCAGTTCTTC. This translates into CASSPGTSVDNEQFF. The chain joins TRBV14 to TRBJ2-1; TRBD2 agrees at 10 bases. CDR1 is SGHDN, CDR2 FVKESK, per germline. The CDR3 has 15 amino acids. The V and J ends lost 4 bases and 5 bases, in that order; junction bases with no gene match: 5.

The chain joins TRBV30 to TRBJ2-7; unclear D gene. The length of the CDR3 is 14 residues. The V end was cut by 0 bases, the J end by 2 bases, with 11 bases between. CDR1 GTSNPN and CDR2 SVGIG come from the germline V gene (reference sequence). The CDR3 coding sequence is TGTGCCTGGAGTGTAGGTCCTGGGGCCTACGAGCAGTACTTC. It is translated as CAWSVGPGAYEQYF.

The table lists this clonotype with a few counts. This chain uses TRBV4-1 with TRBJ2-3; D perhaps matches TRBD2 (5 bases). There are 16 residues in the CDR3. Germline V gene sequence: CDR1 MGHRA, CDR2 YSYEKL. V was pared by 4 bases and J by 2 bases, with 16 bases between. CDR3 in amino acids: CASSPRGVGYTDTQYF. The DNA for the CDR3 is TGCGCCAGCAGCCCTCGGGGTGTCGGGTACACAGATACGCAGTATTTT.

This clonotype was seen a few times. The chain joins TRBV7-9 to TRBJ2-7; 8 bases are a match to TRBD1. Germline V CDR1 and CDR2: SEHNR, FQNEAQ (reference sequence). This CDR3 has 16 residues. Unmatched junction bases numbered 8, after V lost 4 bases and J lost 0 bases. The CDR3 loop is CASSSLPQGVSYEQYF. The CDR3 DNA reads as TGTGCCAGCAGCTCCCTTCCACAGGGGGTCTCCTACGAGCAGTACTTC.

This clonotype was counted between two and nine times. This chain uses TRBV6-1 with TRBJ2-7; D may be TRBD1 or TRBD2 (5 bases each). Trimming pared 2 bases from V and 4 bases from J, leaving 15 bases between. CDR3 length equals 15 residues. In germline, CDR1 is MNHNS, CDR2 SASEGT. The DNA of the CDR3 is TGTGCCAGCAGTGAACCGGGACGCGCAGTATACGAGCAGTACTTC. Its translation: CASSEPGRAVYEQYF.

This clonotype was detected a few times. The chain carries TRBV4-3 and TRBJ2-3, with 7 bases lining up with TRBD2. Germline CDR1 LGHNA, CDR2 YSLEER. CDR3 length equals 17 residues. The J segment lost 4 bases and the V segment lost 4 bases, leaving 14 bases of the junction unmatched. The CDR3 is CASSPVLVGGPPDTQYF. The CDR3 DNA sequence: TGCGCCAGCAGCCCAGTGTTGGTGGGAGGGCCCCCAGATACGCAGTATTTT.

This clonotype has a handful of counts. The chain couples TRBV4-1 to TRBJ2-2; D is ambiguous. CDR1 is MGHRA and CDR2 is YSYEKL in the germline V gene. The germline V and J ends were trimmed by 0 bases and 5 bases, with 7 bases remaining between them. The CDR3 extends over 14 amino acids. The CDR3 protein is CASSQDSHTGELFF. The CDR3 DNA reads as TGCGCCAGCAGCCAAGACAGTCATACCGGGGAGCTGTTTTTT.

This clonotype was found a few times. The chain couples TRBV29-1 to TRBJ2-7; no definite D call. V shed 4 bases and J shed 3 bases, with 16 bases lying between them. The germline CDR1 and CDR2 sequences are SQVTM and ANQGSEA. This CDR3 has 14 residues. For the CDR3, the DNA is TGCAGCGTTGTCCTCTTAGACGGCAACTACGAGCAGTACTTC. It yields the protein CSVVLLDGNYEQYF.

This clonotype has a count of ten or more. The V gene is TRBV7-9, the J gene TRBJ1-2; 7 nucleotides agree with TRBD1. V shed 5 bases, J shed 0 bases, and the junction held 3 bases outside the gene matches. Germline values: CDR1 SEHNR, CDR2 FQNEAQ (reference sequence). The CDR3 totals 14 residues. The CDR3 DNA sequence: TGTGCCAGCAGCCGGACAGGACCTAACTATGGCTACACCTTC. Protein: CASSRTGPNYGYTF. The complete variable domain, with remaining parts taken from reference TRBV7-9 and TRBJ1-2, reads DTGVSQNPRHKITKRGQNVTFRCDPISEHNRLYWYRQTLGQGPEFLTYFQNEAQLEKSRLLSDRFSAERPKGSFSTLEIQRTEQGDSAMYLCASSRTGPNYGYTFGSGTRLTVV.

The chain employs TRBV4-2 and TRBJ2-1; TRBD2 aligns across 9 bases. Unmatched junction bases numbered 3, after V lost 4 bases and J lost 2 bases. CDR1 LGHNA and CDR2 YNFKEQ come from the germline V gene. This CDR3 is 15 amino acids long. CDR3: CASSPRGGAYNEQFF. In DNA, the CDR3 is TGTGCCAGCAGCCCGCGGGGGGGAGCCTACAATGAGCAGTTCTTC.

This chain joins TRBV5-5 and TRBJ2-3; 9 bases match TRBD2. Trimming cost V 0 bases and J 2 bases; bases outside gene matches: 4. Germline V CDR1 and CDR2: SGHKS, YYEKEE (reference sequence). The CDR3 has 16 residues. CDR3 region: CASSLALAGATDTQYF. The CDR3 region has the DNA TGTGCCAGCAGCTTGGCACTAGCGGGCGCCACAGATACGCAGTATTTT.

The V and J genes are TRBV27 and TRBJ1-2, with unresolved D. Trimming removed 5 bases from V and 4 bases from J, with 14 bases in between. The CDR3 spans 14 residues. The germline V gene encodes CDR1 MNHEY and CDR2 SMNVEV (reference sequence). The CDR3 nucleotides read TGTGCCAGCAGTCCGACCACTGGCCCCTATGGCTACACCTTC. Translating gives CASSPTTGPYGYTF.

This clonotype has ten or more counts. J is TRBJ2-3 and V is TRBV4-1; TRBD2 agrees at 12 bases. Trimming cost V 2 bases and J 0 bases; bases outside gene matches: 6. The V gene's germline CDR1 is MGHRA and CDR2 YSYEKL. The CDR3 is 18 residues long. Here the CDR3 reads CASSQRTSGTSSTDTQYF. The CDR3 DNA is TGCGCCAGCAGCCAACGGACTAGCGGGACCTCTAGCACAGATACGCAGTATTTT.

This clonotype was seen a handful of times. This chain joins TRBV27 and TRBJ2-1; 9 positions agree with TRBD2. Germline-derived CDR1 and CDR2 are MNHEY and SMNVEV (reference sequence). The CDR3 consists of 14 residues. J gave up 5 bases and V 5 bases, and 4 bases lay outside the gene matches. Here the CDR3 DNA reads TGTGCCAGCAGTCCTCGGACTAGCGACAATGAGCAGTTCTTC. This translates into CASSPRTSDNEQFF.

The chain carries TRBV12-3 or TRBV12-4 and TRBJ2-7; possible D gene TRBD2, 5 bases. The CDR3 contains 13 residues. Trimming cost V 6 bases and J 4 bases, with 13 bases left between them. The DNA for the CDR3 is TGTGCCAGCAGGCAACTCGGGGTGTACGAGCAGTACTTC. This encodes CASRQLGVYEQYF.